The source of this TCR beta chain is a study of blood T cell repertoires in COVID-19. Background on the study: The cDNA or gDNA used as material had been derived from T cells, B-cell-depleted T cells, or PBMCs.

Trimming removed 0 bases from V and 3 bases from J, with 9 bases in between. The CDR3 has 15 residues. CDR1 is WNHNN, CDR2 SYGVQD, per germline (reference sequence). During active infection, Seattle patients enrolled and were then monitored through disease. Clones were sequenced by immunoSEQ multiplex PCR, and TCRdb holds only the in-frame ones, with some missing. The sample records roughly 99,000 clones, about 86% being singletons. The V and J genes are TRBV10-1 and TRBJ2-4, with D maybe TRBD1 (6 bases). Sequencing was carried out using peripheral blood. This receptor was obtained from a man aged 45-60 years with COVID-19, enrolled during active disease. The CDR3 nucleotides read TGCGCCAGCAGTGAGTCGGGGGCCCTCAAAAACATTCAGTACTTC. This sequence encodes CASSESGALKNIQYF.